This record concerns one T cell receptor (beta chain) sequence. Its antigen is unknown. This entry comes from a study of shared clonotypes between healthy human individuals. Study as a whole: Three plates were used per donor for CD4 naive, three for CD4 memory, two for CD8 naive and one for CD8 memory.

The study, taken as a whole, reports: The donor pool, a small one, limited the genetic and exposure-history diversity represented.

Only in-frame clones appear in the TCRdb table, and some are missing; sequencing was by immunoSEQ multiplex PCR. Of a few million clones listed, 85% to 95% were seen once; the top ten hold around 0.35%. The germline V gene has CDR1 SGHDN and CDR2 FVKESK. V dropped 6 bases and J dropped 5; count of bases not matched to a gene: 16. CDR3 length: 17 amino acids. The sequence was collected from a man aged 18 to 29 in good health. Some clones in this sample may be carry-over from other donors' samples. Specimen: naive CD4+ T cells from PBMCs. Subset indicated: CD45RA+ positively selected. V and J are TRBV14 and TRBJ2-1, with 7 bases fitting TRBD2. In DNA, the CDR3 is TGTGCCAGCAGTACCGGGGACTATCCCTATCAAAACAATGAGCAGTTCTTC. Its protein product is CASSTGDYPYQNNEQFF.